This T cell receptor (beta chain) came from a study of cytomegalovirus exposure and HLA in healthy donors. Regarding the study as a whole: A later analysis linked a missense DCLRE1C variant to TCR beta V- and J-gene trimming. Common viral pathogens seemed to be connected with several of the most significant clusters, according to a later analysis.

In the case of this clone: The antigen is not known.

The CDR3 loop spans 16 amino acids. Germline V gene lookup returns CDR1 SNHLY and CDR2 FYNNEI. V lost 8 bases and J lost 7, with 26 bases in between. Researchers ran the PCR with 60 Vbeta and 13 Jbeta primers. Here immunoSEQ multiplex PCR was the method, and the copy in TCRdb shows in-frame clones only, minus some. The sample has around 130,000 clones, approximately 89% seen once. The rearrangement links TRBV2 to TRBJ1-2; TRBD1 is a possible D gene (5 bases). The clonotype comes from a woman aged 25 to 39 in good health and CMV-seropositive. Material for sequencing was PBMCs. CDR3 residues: CASVTAQGNAGAGYTF. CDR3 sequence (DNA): TGTGCCAGCGTTACCGCCCAGGGAAATGCAGGCGCTGGCTACACCTTC.